Sequencing of this T cell receptor (beta chain) was carried out in a study of blood T cell repertoires in COVID-19. The CDR3 has 15 residues. The germline CDR1 and CDR2 sequences are LNHDA and SQIVND (reference sequence). Trimming took 3 bases from V and 5 from J; bases not matched to a gene: 4. The repertoire was sequenced with immunoSEQ multiplex PCR; TCRdb's copy has only in-frame clones and lacks some. The sample has over 150,000 clones; around 85% are singletons. Sequenced material: peripheral blood. This TCR was recovered from a man between 60 and 70 years old with COVID-19, enrolled during active disease. The chain couples TRBV19 to TRBJ1-4, with 9 nucleotides matching TRBD1. The chain's CDR3 is CASSITGGDNEKLFF. CDR3 DNA sequence: TGTGCCAGTAGTATCACAGGGGGCGACAATGAAAAACTGTTTTTT. Combining the CDR3 with reference TRBV19 and TRBJ1-4 gives the whole variable domain DGGITQSPKYLFRKEGQNVTLSCEQNLNHDAMYWYRQDPGQGLRLIYYSQIVNDFQKGDIAEGYSVSREKKESFPLTVTSAQKNPTAFYLCASSITGGDNEKLFFGSGTQLSVL.